These 9 T cell receptor beta chains were sequenced from one sample in a study of T-cell reconstitution after alpha-beta-depleted transplantation in children (dated by TCRdb to the mid-2010s). Interpreted using the paper, the treatment or condition label stands for: allogeneic hematopoietic cell transplantation with graft depleted of TCRalphabeta T cells and CD19 B cells. Library preparation employed PCR. Sequencing relied on an Illumina HiSeq 2500. Molecular barcoding was employed in the preparation of TCR libraries, with unique molecular identifiers being used to normalize TCRbeta repertoire quantification. TCRdb took the public reads, trimmed them with fastp at Q25, ran MiXCR for clone calling and kept in-frame beta chains. Every CDR3 protein is listed once, alongside the most common genes and DNA of its rows. For this sample the table gives a few hundred thousand distinct CDR3 sequences, of which 27% were detected only once. The ten most abundant clones make up approximately 39% of the sample.

The sample here was PBMCs, taken before TCRalphabeta/CD19-depleted stem cell transplant. The origin of the receptors is a boy less than two years old with Wiskott-Aldrich syndrome, due to receive a stem cell transplant.

The chain couples TRBV12-3 or TRBV12-4 to TRBJ2-7, with D tentatively TRBD2 (6 bases). Trimming removed 3 bases at V and 6 bases at J, with 12 bases between. CDR3 length: 13 amino acids. The CDR3 sequence is CASSLGGTSEQYF. The CDR3 DNA follows: TGTGCCAGCAGTTTGGGCGGGACTTCCGAGCAGTACTTC.

This chain joins TRBV12-3 or TRBV12-4 and TRBJ2-5; 9 bases fit TRBD1. V dropped 0 bases and J dropped 2; count of bases not matched to a gene: 4. The CDR3 is 16 residues long. This CDR3 is CASSLARQGEQETQYF. The DNA for the CDR3 is TGTGCCAGCAGTTTAGCGCGACAGGGGGAGCAAGAGACCCAGTACTTC.

This clonotype was seen a handful of times. The chain has TRBV5-8 and TRBJ2-5, with 7 bases identical to TRBD2. CDR3 size: 16 residues. Germline assignment: CDR1 SGHTS and CDR2 YDEGEE. J was trimmed by 2 bases and V by 0 bases; bases with no gene match: 7. The DNA of the CDR3 is TGTGCCAGCAGCTTGGGGCTAGCGGTGATTCAAGAGACCCAGTACTTC. It translates to CASSLGLAVIQETQYF.

The V gene is TRBV7-9, the J gene TRBJ1-2; 7 bases fit TRBD1. V dropped 6 bases and J dropped 11; count of bases not matched to a gene: 15. The CDR3 is 14 amino acids. CDR1 is SEHNR and CDR2 is FQNEAQ in the germline V gene (reference sequence). The CDR3 sequence is CASSSTDRPTIYTF. The CDR3 nucleotides read TGTGCCAGCAGTTCTACGGACAGGCCTACCATTTACACCTTC.

This clonotype has only a few counts. The rearrangement links TRBV5-1 to TRBJ2-4; D is unclear. V was cut by 0 bases and J by 6 bases, with 7 bases left in between. Germline V gene lookup returns CDR1 SGHRS and CDR2 YFSETQ. There are 13 residues in the CDR3. CDR3 sequence: CASSLVPTNIQYF. Written as DNA, the CDR3 is TGCGCCAGCAGCTTGGTGCCCACAAACATTCAGTACTTC.

The chain links TRBV11-2 to TRBJ1-2; no reliable D call. CDR1 is SGHAT and CDR2 is FQNNGV in the germline V gene. Trimming stripped 3 bases from V and 3 bases from J, with 11 bases between. The CDR3 runs 14 residues. CDR3: CASSLDAQYYGYTF. The CDR3, as DNA: TGTGCCAGCAGCTTGGATGCACAATACTATGGCTACACCTTC. The full variable domain, with the rest looked up from reference TRBV11-2 and TRBJ1-2, is EAGVAQSPRYKIIEKRQSVAFWCNPISGHATLYWYQQILGQGPKLLIQFQNNGVVDDSQLPKDRFSAERLKGVDSTLKIQPAKLEDSAVYLCASSLDAQYYGYTFGSGTRLTVV.

Remarks on this clonotype: Germline is not matched at one junction end, which may reflect a read error. This chain links TRBV3-1 with TRBJ2-1; TRBD2 matches at 8 bases. The V gene's germline CDR1 is LGHDT and CDR2 YNNKEL (reference sequence). The CDR3 length is 17 residues. As DNA, the CDR3 is TGTGCCTGCAGCCACACCAATCTAGCGGGTGGCCACAATGAGCAGTTCTTC. Its translation is CACSHTNLAGGHNEQFF.

The rearrangement links TRBV6-1 to TRBJ2-5, with a tentative D call TRBD2 (6 bases). Germline V gene sequence: CDR1 MNHNS, CDR2 SASEGT. Trimming took off 6 bases at V and 4 bases at J, with 15 bases between the two ends. The CDR3 runs 14 residues. Here the CDR3 reads CASRDLANRETQYF. CDR3 DNA sequence: TGTGCCAGCAGGGATCTAGCGAATAGAGAGACCCAGTACTTC.

CDR3 in amino acids: CASTRDRSYNEQFF. DNA for the CDR3: TGCGCCAGCACCCGGGACAGGTCCTACAATGAGCAGTTCTTC. This chain connects TRBV5-1 to TRBJ2-1; 8 bases map to TRBD1. CDR1 and CDR2 from the germline V gene are SGHRS and YFSETQ. Trimming at V came to 6 bases and at J to 1 base, leaving 3 bases not matched to a gene. The length of the CDR3 is 14 residues.